The 9 T cell receptor beta chains reported below all come from one sample, sequenced in a study of T cells in Graves' hyperthyroidism and ophthalmopathy. It was RNA transcripts that yielded the amplified TCR beta CDR3 regions. HTBI primers were used for first-round RT-PCR of the TCR CDR3. TCRdb re-called the multiplex PCR reads through MiXCR, storing one row per CDR3 protein. The table records about half a million distinct CDR3 sequences, about 20% of them present only once. Sequencing was carried out using blood. The receptor source for this set is a man younger than 35 with Graves' hyperthyroidism.

The sample holds many counts of this clonotype. The V call is TRBV19, the J call TRBJ1-1, with 7 bases fitting TRBD1. The trim removed 8 bases at V and 1 base at J, leaving 4 bases unmatched. The CDR3 spans 13 residues. In germline, CDR1 is LNHDA, CDR2 SQIVND (reference sequence). CDR3 nucleotides: TGTGCCAGTGGGAGGGGGCGGAACACTGAAGCTTTCTTT. It encodes CASGRGRNTEAFF.

This clonotype was counted many times. In DNA, the CDR3 is TGTGCCAGCAGTAAACAGGGGCGCCCCGGGGAGCTGTTTTTT. As protein: CASSKQGRPGELFF. The chain joins TRBV27 to TRBJ2-2; TRBD1 matches at 7 bases. V shed 5 bases, J shed 6 bases, and the junction held 6 bases outside the gene matches. This CDR3 comprises 14 residues. Germline V CDR1 and CDR2: MNHEY, SMNVEV (reference sequence).

V is TRBV18 and J is TRBJ2-7; no clear D. The CDR3 length is 13 residues. V was trimmed by 6 bases and J by 2 bases, leaving 11 bases between them. CDR1 is KGHSH and CDR2 is LQKENI in the germline V gene. The CDR3 DNA is TGTGCCAGCTCCTCCCGGGCGACCTACGAGCAGTACTTC. Translation gives CASSSRATYEQYF.

The J gene is TRBJ2-3, the V gene TRBV6-1; 7 bases match TRBD2. CDR3 length: 13 residues. V gave up 7 bases and J gave up 2 bases; unmatched junction bases: 3. The V gene's germline CDR1 is MNHNS and CDR2 SASEGT. CDR3 coding DNA: TGTGCCAGCAAACGGGGGGACACAGATACGCAGTATTTT. It specifies CASKRGDTDTQYF.

In this sample, this clonotype turned up many times. CDR3 sequence (DNA): TGTGCCTATAGCAGGGTGGGTCAGCCCCAGCATTTT. Amino acids: CAYSRVGQPQHF. The gene calls are TRBV30 and TRBJ1-5; D perhaps matches TRBD1 (5 bases). The CDR3 is made up of 12 amino acids. Looked up from germline, CDR1 is GTSNPN and CDR2 is SVGIG (reference sequence). V was shortened by 7 bases and J by 6 bases, with 13 bases between the two germline ends.

The genes are TRBV6-1 and TRBJ1-6; D unclear. With 4 bases removed from V and 8 bases from J, the gap between germline ends came to 18 bases. The CDR3 is 16 residues long. The germline V gene encodes CDR1 MNHNS and CDR2 SASEGT. The CDR3 nucleotides read TGTGCCAGCAGTGGTCCGGCCAGGACCAGAGATTCACCCCTCCACTTT. Translated: CASSGPARTRDSPLHF.

This clonotype came up many times. The chain links TRBV7-9 to TRBJ2-7; no definite D call. Germline assignment: CDR1 SEHNR and CDR2 FQNEAQ (reference sequence). V dropped 1 base and J dropped 6 bases, with 10 bases sitting between them. The CDR3 spans 13 residues. The CDR3 is CASSLVAFAEQYF. The CDR3 coding sequence is TGTGCCAGCAGCTTAGTCGCTTTTGCCGAGCAGTACTTC.

This clonotype was seen only a few times. Given the absence of the conserved phenylalanine or tryptophan at the CDR3 end, a read error is likely. The chain recombines TRBV9 with TRBJ1-2; D may be TRBD1 (5 bases). Germline-derived CDR1 and CDR2 are SGDLS and YYNGEE. V lost 0 bases and J 4 bases, leaving 10 bases between the germline ends. CDR3 length equals 14 residues. In DNA form, the CDR3 reads TGTGCCAGCAGCGTAGCGGACAACGGCTATGGCTACACCCTC. This encodes CASSVADNGYGYTL.

Many counts were recorded for this clonotype. The gene calls are TRBV29-1 and TRBJ1-2; D unresolved. The CDR3 runs 13 residues. Germline CDR1 is SQVTM and CDR2 is ANQGSEA. V shed 4 bases and J shed 0 bases, with 9 bases lying between them. As DNA, the CDR3 is TGCAGCGTTGCCCCCGGTACTAACTATGGCTACACCTTC. It encodes CSVAPGTNYGYTF.